One and the same sample provided the 19 T cell receptor beta chains below, sequenced in a study of blood T cells in healthy people across ages. Alongside a J-beta primer mix, a sample-barcoded 5' primer served in a second PCR lasting roughly 7 to 11 cycles. TCRdb reprocessed the 5' RACE reads via MiXCR and lists one record per CDR3 protein. This sample has 700,000 to 1,000,000 distinct CDR3 sequences; under 55% occur once, and the top ten carry around 21%. Sequencing used blood. The receptor set was obtained from a man in his fifties or sixties in good health.

This chain uses TRBV18 with TRBJ2-5; 8 bases are shared with TRBD1. The germline V gene encodes CDR1 KGHSH and CDR2 LQKENI. CDR3 length equals 16 residues. V shed 4 bases and J 4 bases; nucleotides not matched to a gene: 11. The CDR3 DNA follows: TGTGCCAGCTCACGACCTAGACAGGGGAGTGGAGAGACCCAGTACTTC. Translated, it gives CASSRPRQGSGETQYF.

Remarks on this clonotype: An end of the junction differs from the germline gene, which may be a read error. The chain has TRBV12-3 or TRBV12-4 and TRBJ2-7, with unresolved D. The CDR3 loop spans 14 amino acids. CDR3 nucleotide sequence: TGTGCCAGCAGTGTAGCTGGCGGCGTTTACGAGCAGTACTTC. Its protein product is CASSVAGGVYEQYF.

This clonotype was seen only once. The gene calls are TRBV20-1 and TRBJ2-7; 9 bases are a match to TRBD1. J gave up 5 bases and V 7 bases, and 9 bases lay outside the gene matches. The CDR3 has 13 residues. CDR1 and CDR2 (germline): DFQATT, SNEGSKA (reference sequence). The CDR3 DNA reads as TGCAGTGTCGCAGACACAGGGGGCCACGAGCAGTACTTC. As protein: CSVADTGGHEQYF.

This chain joins TRBV12-3 or TRBV12-4 and TRBJ2-5, with unresolved D. V lost 1 base and J lost 4, with 7 bases in between. The CDR3 runs 13 residues. The CDR3 reads CASSLESPETQYF. The CDR3 bases are TGTGCCAGCAGTTTAGAGTCACCAGAGACCCAGTACTTC.

Only a few counts were recorded for this clonotype. The J gene is TRBJ1-2, the V gene TRBV30, with no clear D. V was clipped by 0 bases and J by 2 bases, with 13 bases between them. The V gene's germline CDR1 is GTSNPN and CDR2 SVGIG (reference sequence). This CDR3 spans 15 amino acids. CDR3 DNA: TGTGCCTGGAGTGTGGGGAGCACTCTAAACTATGGCTACACCTTC. This translates into CAWSVGSTLNYGYTF.

This clonotype has only a few counts. This chain joins TRBV19 and TRBJ2-6; 10 nucleotides line up with TRBD1. CDR3 length: 17 amino acids. CDR1 is LNHDA and CDR2 is SQIVND in the germline V gene (reference sequence). After removal of 3 bases from V and 0 bases from J, the junction contained 2 bases not matched to a gene. The CDR3: CASSMGTGVSGANVLTF. CDR3 DNA sequence: TGTGCCAGTAGTATGGGGACAGGGGTCTCTGGGGCCAACGTCCTGACTTTC. Supplemented by reference TRBV19 and TRBJ2-6, the full variable domain reads DGGITQSPKYLFRKEGQNVTLSCEQNLNHDAMYWYRQDPGQGLRLIYYSQIVNDFQKGDIAEGYSVSREKKESFPLTVTSAQKNPTAFYLCASSMGTGVSGANVLTFGAGSRLTVL.

The rearrangement joins TRBV18 to TRBJ2-3; a possible D gene is TRBD2 (7 bases). Trimming shortened V by 2 bases and J by 2 bases, and 20 bases separated the two germline ends. The CDR3 is made up of 18 amino acids. Germline loops: CDR1 KGHSH, CDR2 LQKENI. CDR3 in amino acids: CASSPSAPGGSNTDTQYF. CDR3 in DNA: TGTGCCAGCTCACCATCTGCACCGGGGGGCAGTAACACAGATACGCAGTATTTT.

The CDR3 nucleotides read TGCGCCAGCAGTTCGGCCTATGCAACTAATGAAAAACTGTTTTTT. Residues: CASSSAYATNEKLFF. V is TRBV4-3 and J is TRBJ1-4; D remains unclear. The CDR3 loop spans 15 amino acids. Germline V CDR1 and CDR2: LGHNA, YSLEER. V was cut by 6 bases and J by 0 bases, with 11 bases left in between.

The gene calls are TRBV7-2 and TRBJ2-7, with D unresolved. The CDR3 covers 15 residues. CDR1 and CDR2 from the germline V gene are SGHTA and FQGNSA. Trimming took off 1 base at V and 7 bases at J, with 17 bases between the two ends. The CDR3 protein is CASSLGVGLASEQYF. As DNA, the CDR3 is TGTGCCAGCAGCTTAGGGGTAGGGCTCGCTTCAGAGCAGTACTTC.

This clonotype was found a few times. The V and J genes are TRBV14 and TRBJ2-3; D may be TRBD1 or TRBD2 (6 bases each). The CDR3 is made up of 16 amino acids. Looked up from germline, CDR1 is SGHDN and CDR2 is FVKESK. Trimming removed 4 bases from V and 1 base from J, with 15 bases in between. Here the CDR3 DNA reads TGTGCCAGCAGCCCGAGTTGGGGGGCTCGCACAGATACGCAGTATTTT. Its protein product is CASSPSWGARTDTQYF.

The J gene is TRBJ2-7, the V gene TRBV18, with D perhaps TRBD1 or TRBD2 (7 bases each). Germline loops: CDR1 KGHSH, CDR2 LQKENI. Trimming removed 5 bases from V and 10 bases from J, with 18 bases in between. This CDR3 region has 13 residues. The CDR3 here is CASSGEQGRAQYF. CDR3 bases: TGTGCCAGCTCAGGAGAACAGGGGAGGGCCCAGTACTTC.

The genes are TRBV20-1 and TRBJ2-5, with 10 bases lining up with TRBD1. V lost 3 bases to trimming and J lost 5 bases; unmatched junction nucleotides: 12. CDR1 is DFQATT and CDR2 is SNEGSKA in the germline V gene (reference sequence). This CDR3 contains 16 residues. The CDR3 sequence: CSARGRQGASQETQYF. Here the CDR3 DNA reads TGCAGTGCTAGGGGACGACAGGGGGCGAGCCAGGAGACCCAGTACTTC.

This clonotype appeared a few times. This chain uses TRBV3-1 with TRBJ1-1, with 7 bases fitting TRBD1. Germline V gene data show CDR1 as LGHDT and CDR2 as YNNKEL (reference sequence). Losses at the gene ends were 3 bases for V and 1 base for J; bases not matched to a gene: 2. CDR3 length: 14 amino acids. CDR3 sequence: CASSHGTENTEAFF. CDR3 nucleotide sequence: TGTGCCAGCAGCCACGGGACAGAGAACACTGAAGCTTTCTTT.

J is TRBJ2-7 and V is TRBV6-2 or TRBV6-3, with 9 nucleotides matching TRBD1. Trimming removed 2 bases from V and 5 bases from J; junction bases left unmatched: 4. Germline V gene data show CDR1 as MNHEY and CDR2 as SVGEGT. CDR3 length equals 14 residues. Here the CDR3 DNA reads TGTGCCAGCAGTTACCGGACAGGGGCTAACGAGCAGTACTTC. Amino acids: CASSYRTGANEQYF.

The J gene is TRBJ1-5, the V gene TRBV7-9; the D is unclear. The CDR3 sequence is 14 residues long. Trimming pared 0 bases from V and 1 base from J, leaving 4 bases between. Germline V gives CDR1 SEHNR, CDR2 FQNEAQ (reference sequence). The CDR3 DNA reads TGTGCCAGCAGCTTAGCGGCGAGCAATCAGCCCCAGCATTTT. Translation: CASSLAASNQPQHF. The whole variable domain, remainder taken from reference TRBV7-9 and TRBJ1-5, is DTGVSQNPRHKITKRGQNVTFRCDPISEHNRLYWYRQTLGQGPEFLTYFQNEAQLEKSRLLSDRFSAERPKGSFSTLEIQRTEQGDSAMYLCASSLAASNQPQHFGDGTRLSIL.

This clonotype was counted between two and nine times. This sequence joins TRBV20-1 and TRBJ1-1; 10 bases match TRBD1. Per germline, CDR1 DFQATT and CDR2 SNEGSKA (reference sequence). This CDR3 is built from 16 residues. J gave up 7 bases and V 3 bases, and 14 bases lay outside the gene matches. The CDR3 loop is CSARSPSDRGRGEAFF. As DNA, the CDR3 is TGCAGTGCTAGGTCTCCATCCGACAGGGGGCGAGGTGAAGCTTTCTTT.

This clonotype appeared many times. This sequence joins TRBV12-3 or TRBV12-4 and TRBJ1-2; D gene ambiguous. The CDR3 length is 13 residues. Trimming removed 3 bases at V and 2 bases at J, with 7 bases between. CDR3 sequence reads: CASSLSNNYGYTF. In DNA form, the CDR3 reads TGTGCCAGCAGTTTGAGCAACAACTATGGCTACACCTTC.

V usage is TRBV5-1 and J usage is TRBJ2-1; D not certain. CDR3 length: 16 residues. Germline V gene sequence: CDR1 SGHRS, CDR2 YFSETQ. V dropped 4 bases and J dropped 0 bases, with 14 bases sitting between them. The CDR3 region has the DNA TGCGCCAGCAGCCTCGCAACTAAGAGCTCCTACAATGAGCAGTTCTTC. Translated, it gives CASSLATKSSYNEQFF.

This clonotype was found a few times. The J gene is TRBJ2-1, the V gene TRBV9, with D possibly being TRBD1 (7 bases). Germline CDR1 is SGDLS and CDR2 is YYNGEE. CDR3 length: 15 residues. V lost 4 bases and J 8 bases, leaving 19 bases between the germline ends. The CDR3 sequence: CASSRLGGLSDEQFF. The CDR3 region has the DNA TGTGCCAGCAGCCGACTAGGGGGCCTGTCGGATGAGCAGTTCTTC.